The clone carrying this T cell receptor beta chain has a single count. Naive CD8 isolation took CD45RO-negative cells positively selected for CCR7 and excluded terminally differentiated effector memory CD45RA+ cells. This sample is part of a study of shared clonotypes between healthy human individuals. As handled by the study authors: ImmunoSEQ gave junction-only sequences without quality scores, so filtering differed. Some clones are missing from TCRdb's copy, which holds only in-frame ones; the method was immunoSEQ multiplex PCR. The V and J calls and the clone size are those of that table, but D and trimming were determined from the DNA. The table shows about 2.1 million clones, with more than 85% occurring only once. CDR1 is SGHVS, CDR2 FQNEAQ, per germline. This CDR3 has 16 residues. The junction had 8 bases not matched to a gene; V was cut back by 5 bases and J by 6 bases.

This receptor was taken from a man between 18 and 35 years old in good health. Some clones in this sample may be carry-over from other donors' samples. Sequenced: naive CD8+ T cells from PBMCs. The rearrangement uses TRBV7-8 and TRBJ2-5; 14 nucleotides align to TRBD2. CDR3 protein: CASSNPTSGREKTQYF. The CDR3 coding sequence is TGTGCCAGCAGCAATCCGACTAGCGGGAGGGAGAAGACCCAGTACTTC.